What follows are 26 T cell receptor beta chains derived from one specimen sequenced in a study of blood T cell repertoires in COVID-19. The protocol was immunoSEQ multiplex PCR, while the TCRdb copy is restricted to in-frame clones and leaves out a portion. Seen here are 250,000 to 350,000 clones, 89% observed once, and the top ten hold roughly an eighth. Sequencing was carried out using peripheral blood. These receptors originate from an older woman with acute or convalescent COVID-19.

The chain uses TRBV9 and TRBJ2-1, with D unclear. This CDR3 spans 16 amino acids. In germline, CDR1 is SGDLS, CDR2 YYNGEE. Trimming pared 0 bases from V and 8 bases from J, leaving 18 bases between. CDR3 residues: CASSVEAVPGLDEQFF. The CDR3, as DNA: TGTGCCAGCAGCGTAGAAGCAGTTCCGGGTTTGGATGAGCAGTTCTTC.

DNA for the CDR3: TGTGCCAGCAGCTTGGCCACAGGGCGGGAGACCCAGTACTTC. It is translated as CASSLATGRETQYF. The chain is built from TRBV5-4 and TRBJ2-5; possibly TRBD1 for D (6 bases). The CDR3 is 14 residues long. V was trimmed by 0 bases and J by 5 bases, leaving 11 bases between them. Per the germline V gene, CDR1 is SGHNT and CDR2 is YYREEE (reference sequence).

The V gene is TRBV28, the J gene TRBJ1-2, with 7 bases fitting TRBD1. The germline V gene has CDR1 MDHEN and CDR2 SYDVKM. The V segment lost 4 bases and the J segment 7 bases; nucleotides outside the gene matches: 6. The CDR3 consists of 13 residues. The CDR3 DNA reads TGTGCCAGCAGTTCGCGACAGGGAGGTGGCTACACCTTC. It encodes CASSSRQGGGYTF.

The chain links TRBV14 to TRBJ2-1; 9 bases agree with TRBD2. This CDR3 is built from 13 residues. Germline assignment: CDR1 SGHDN and CDR2 FVKESK. The V segment lost 4 bases and the J segment 12 bases; nucleotides outside the gene matches: 7. The CDR3 loop reads CASSPPSGVRQFF. The CDR3 nucleotides read TGTGCCAGCAGCCCCCCTAGCGGGGTACGGCAGTTCTTC. The full variable domain, with the rest looked up from reference TRBV14 and TRBJ2-1, is EAGVTQFPSHSVIEKGQTVTLRCDPISGHDNLYWYRRVMGKEIKFLLHFVKESKQDESGMPNNRFLAERTGGTYSTLKVQPAELEDSGVYFCASSPPSGVRQFFGPGTRLTVL.

The V gene is TRBV3-1 (or the pseudogene TRBV3-2), the J gene TRBJ1-4; the D gene is possibly TRBD1 (5 bases). V was pared by 3 bases and J by 7 bases, with 12 bases between. CDR1 LGHDT and CDR2 YNNKEL come from the germline V gene (reference sequence). CDR3 length equals 14 residues. CDR3 in amino acids: CASSHSRDLEKLFF. DNA of the CDR3: TGTGCCAGCAGCCACTCCAGGGATCTTGAAAAACTGTTTTTT.

The table lists this clone with a count of one. The rearrangement uses TRBV9 and TRBJ1-1, with unresolved D. The CDR3 contains 14 residues. Germline V gene lookup returns CDR1 SGDLS and CDR2 YYNGEE. Trimming left V 4 bases short and J 4 bases short, with 14 bases between. CDR3 loop: CASSFRTAGTEAFF. CDR3 sequence (DNA): TGTGCCAGCAGCTTTCGGACGGCGGGCACTGAAGCTTTCTTT.

This sequence joins TRBV28 and TRBJ2-1, with TRBD2 matching 10 bases. With V trimmed by 8 bases and J by 9 bases, 16 bases remained unmatched. The CDR3 contains 16 residues. Germline V gene data show CDR1 as MDHEN and CDR2 as SYDVKM. CDR3 nucleotides: TGTGCCAGCGTTGACCCGGGGGCTAGCGGGAGAGGTGAGCAGTTCTTC. Protein sequence: CASVDPGASGRGEQFF.

V and J are TRBV5-6 and TRBJ1-3; D is perhaps TRBD1 (6 bases). Germline assignment: CDR1 SGHDT and CDR2 YYEEEE. Trimming cost V 1 base and J 2 bases, with 10 bases left between them. The CDR3 has 15 amino acids. The CDR3 reads CASSLTRDTGNTIYF. In DNA form, the CDR3 reads TGTGCCAGCAGCTTGACCCGGGACACTGGAAACACCATATATTTT. The variable domain in full, completed from reference TRBV5-6 and TRBJ1-3, reads DAGVTQSPTHLIKTRGQQVTLRCSPKSGHDTVSWYQQALGQGPQFIFQYYEEEERQRGNFPDRFSGHQFPNYSSELNVNALLLGDSALYLCASSLTRDTGNTIYFGEGSWLTVV.

V is TRBV30 and J is TRBJ2-3; 12 nucleotides agree with TRBD2. Germline V gene data show CDR1 as GTSNPN and CDR2 as SVGIG (reference sequence). This CDR3 is built from 15 residues. J gave up 5 bases and V 2 bases, and 5 bases lay outside the gene matches. The CDR3 DNA reads TGTGCCTGGAGTAGGACTAGCGGGGTACAAGATACGCAGTATTTT. It is translated as CAWSRTSGVQDTQYF.

The chain joins TRBV9 to TRBJ2-1, with 8 bases lining up with TRBD2. The CDR3 loop spans 18 amino acids. V trimming: 1 base; J trimming: 5 bases; junction bases outside the gene matches: 14. Germline assignment: CDR1 SGDLS and CDR2 YYNGEE. The CDR3 reads CASSVSMKRESSHNEQFF. In DNA, the CDR3 is TGTGCCAGCAGCGTATCGATGAAGCGGGAGAGTAGCCACAATGAGCAGTTCTTC.

The chain uses TRBV27 and TRBJ2-7; TRBD1 matches at 9 bases. Unmatched junction bases numbered 6, after V lost 5 bases and J lost 4 bases. The CDR3 is 14 amino acids. CDR1 and CDR2 (germline): MNHEY, SMNVEV (reference sequence). This chain's CDR3 is CASSPSGTGYEQYF. The CDR3 nucleotides read TGTGCCAGCAGTCCGTCCGGGACAGGGTACGAGCAGTACTTC.

V gene TRBV9 combines with J gene TRBJ1-2; TRBD1 matches at 9 bases. Germline trimming cut 0 bases from V and 1 base from J; bases unmatched to any gene: 4. The CDR3 loop spans 16 amino acids. Germline V CDR1 and CDR2: SGDLS, YYNGEE. The CDR3 reads CASSVARTGVNYGYTF. The CDR3 DNA reads TGTGCCAGCAGCGTAGCTCGGACAGGGGTTAACTATGGCTACACCTTC.

The chain joins TRBV29-1 to TRBJ2-1; 7 bases fit TRBD1. The germline gives CDR1 SQVTM, CDR2 ANQGSEA. CDR3 size: 14 residues. The V segment lost 6 bases and the J segment 5 bases; nucleotides outside the gene matches: 10. This CDR3 reads CSVRGDRTNNEQFF. CDR3 DNA: TGCAGCGTCCGAGGGGACAGAACTAACAATGAGCAGTTCTTC.

The chain links TRBV20-1 to TRBJ2-7, with D possibly matching TRBD1 (5 bases). The CDR3 totals 11 residues. CDR1 and CDR2 (germline): DFQATT, SNEGSKA (reference sequence). The V end lost 7 bases, the J end lost 6 bases, and 13 bases lay between the germline ends. CDR3 nucleotide sequence: TGCAGTGGTGAAGGGGAAGCCGAGCAGTACTTC. It encodes CSGEGEAEQYF.

V usage is TRBV11-2 and J usage is TRBJ2-3; 8 positions agree with TRBD1. After removal of 1 base from V and 3 bases from J, the junction contained 6 bases not matched to a gene. Germline assignment: CDR1 SGHAT and CDR2 FQNNGV. This CDR3 spans 16 amino acids. The DNA of the CDR3 is TGTGCCAGCAGCTTAGGTGACAGGGGAGATACAGATACGCAGTATTTT. Translation gives CASSLGDRGDTDTQYF.

There are a few counts of this clone. V and J are TRBV19 and TRBJ1-1, with 11 bases that match TRBD1. With V trimmed by 5 bases and J by 0 bases, 8 bases remained unmatched. CDR1 and CDR2 (germline): LNHDA, SQIVND (reference sequence). This CDR3 contains 17 residues. In DNA form, the CDR3 reads TGTGCCAGTAGTCGAAGGACAGGGGGCATGGTGAACACTGAAGCTTTCTTT. Residues: CASSRRTGGMVNTEAFF.

The V gene is TRBV5-1, the J gene TRBJ1-4, with TRBD1 as a possible D gene (6 bases). CDR1 and CDR2 (germline): SGHRS, YFSETQ. Trimming shortened V by 0 bases and J by 3 bases, and 24 bases separated the two germline ends. This CDR3 is built from 20 residues. For the CDR3, the DNA is TGCGCCAGCAGCTTGGATCTAGAATTGCGGGGGGCGGGAGCTAATGAAAAACTGTTTTTT. Translating it yields CASSLDLELRGAGANEKLFF.

This chain uses TRBV24-1 with TRBJ1-2, with 7 bases matching TRBD1. CDR3 length: 12 residues. V was pared by 9 bases and J by 3 bases, with 3 bases of the junction left unmatched. Germline CDR1 reads KGHDR; CDR2 reads SFDVKD. CDR3 loop: CATGDRYYGYTF. CDR3 coding DNA: TGTGCCACCGGGGACAGATACTATGGCTACACCTTC.

The J gene is TRBJ2-7, the V gene TRBV5-1; tentative D call: TRBD2 (6 bases). Germline CDR1 reads SGHRS; CDR2 reads YFSETQ. The CDR3 length is 14 residues. The V end was cut by 0 bases, the J end by 5 bases, with 12 bases between. CDR3 protein: CASSLAWGVDEQYF. DNA for the CDR3: TGCGCCAGCAGCTTGGCCTGGGGGGTCGACGAGCAGTACTTC.

The V and J genes are TRBV10-1 and TRBJ2-3; 13 bases are a match to TRBD2. Trimming removed 6 bases from V and 8 bases from J; junction bases left unmatched: 5. Germline values: CDR1 WNHNN, CDR2 SYGVQD (reference sequence). The CDR3 spans 14 residues. CDR3 sequence (DNA): TGCGCCAGCAGCTCCACTAGCGGGGGGGTTACGCAGTATTTT. As protein: CASSSTSGGVTQYF.

The chain joins TRBV7-2 to TRBJ2-3; 8 nucleotides agree with TRBD2. Trimming at V came to 4 bases and at J to 2 bases, leaving 5 bases not matched to a gene. Germline V gene data show CDR1 as SGHTA and CDR2 as FQGNSA. The CDR3 has 15 amino acids. DNA of the CDR3: TGTGCCAGCAGCTATTCAGCGGGAGCCACAGATACGCAGTATTTT. Encoded protein: CASSYSAGATDTQYF. The full variable domain, with the rest looked up from reference TRBV7-2 and TRBJ2-3, is GAGVSQSPSNKVTEKGKDVELRCDPISGHTALYWYRQSLGQGLEFLIYFQGNSAPDKSGLPSDRFSAERTGGSVSTLTIQRTQQEDSAVYLCASSYSAGATDTQYFGPGTRLTVL.

The table lists this clone with a few counts. The J gene is TRBJ1-6, the V gene TRBV7-2, with TRBD1 identical over 7 bases. CDR3 length: 15 residues. J gave up 4 bases and V 3 bases, and 3 bases lay outside the gene matches. Germline V gives CDR1 SGHTA, CDR2 FQGNSA. For the CDR3, the DNA is TGTGCCAGCAGCTTCAGGGACAGATATAATTCACCCCTCCACTTT. Translated: CASSFRDRYNSPLHF.

The rearrangement joins TRBV6-6 to TRBJ2-7; TRBD2 is a possible D gene (7 bases). The CDR3 consists of 15 residues. Germline values: CDR1 MNHNY, CDR2 SVGAGI (reference sequence). V lost 6 bases and J 3 bases, leaving 18 bases between the germline ends. DNA of the CDR3: TGTGCCAGCAGCCCCCCTCTAGGGGGGGACTACGAGCAGTACTTC. It is translated as CASSPPLGGDYEQYF.

This rearrangement joins TRBV5-6 to TRBJ1-1; D gene unclear. The CDR3 is 13 residues long. V lost 0 bases and J lost 3, with 6 bases in between. Per germline, CDR1 SGHDT and CDR2 YYEEEE. The CDR3 region is CASSLEPDTEAFF. DNA of the CDR3: TGTGCCAGCAGCTTGGAACCAGACACTGAAGCTTTCTTT.

V usage is TRBV6-6 and J usage is TRBJ2-6, with D uncertain. The germline V gene has CDR1 MNHNY and CDR2 SVGAGI (reference sequence). The CDR3 totals 14 residues. Trimming took 2 bases from V and 1 from J, leaving 3 bases between them. In nucleotides, the CDR3 is TGTGCCAGCAGTTACGAGTCTGGGGCCAACGTCCTGACTTTC. It translates to CASSYESGANVLTF.

The rearrangement uses TRBV27 and TRBJ1-6; 9 nucleotides align to TRBD1. The CDR3 has 16 amino acids. Germline V gene lookup returns CDR1 MNHEY and CDR2 SMNVEV (reference sequence). Germline trimming cut 5 bases from V and 4 bases from J; bases unmatched to any gene: 6. This CDR3 is CASSRQQGAYNSPLHF. In DNA, the CDR3 is TGTGCCAGCAGTCGACAACAGGGGGCTTATAATTCACCCCTCCACTTT.